The 22 T cell receptor beta chains below were found in one sample sequenced in a study of shared clonotypes between healthy human individuals (dated by TCRdb to the early 2020s). The library was prepared using the immunoSEQ multiplex PCR assay. TCRdb holds this immuneACCESS table with in-frame rearrangements only. Some clones are missing; in checked studies, unresolved V genes explain under half, and the rest has no known cause. Present in this sample are 1.4 million to 1.5 million clones, roughly 96% of which were seen just once. The top ten clones comprise about 1.2% of the sample. The source material was naive CD4+ T cells sorted from blood. Taken with the paper, the label for cell subset or site translates to: CD45RA+ positively selected. The receptor set was obtained from a man under 40 in good health.

The chain recombines TRBV5-5 with TRBJ2-2; TRBD1 matches at 8 bases. Germline values: CDR1 SGHKS, CDR2 YYEKEE (reference sequence). The CDR3 contains 13 residues. Losses at the gene ends were 4 bases for V and 7 bases for J; bases not matched to a gene: 3. CDR3 loop: CASSPGQVGELFF. The CDR3 nucleotides are TGTGCCAGCAGCCCGGGACAGGTCGGGGAGCTGTTTTTT.

The chain combines TRBV5-1 with TRBJ2-2; D perhaps matches TRBD2 (6 bases). The CDR3 has 12 amino acids. V was shortened by 4 bases and J by 7 bases, with 8 bases between the two germline ends. Germline V gives CDR1 SGHRS, CDR2 YFSETQ. The CDR3 DNA reads TGCGCCAGCAGCATGGAGGGCGGGGAGCTGTTTTTT. This translates into CASSMEGGELFF.

The chain uses TRBV5-4 and TRBJ2-5; maybe TRBD1 (5 bases). V was cut by 2 bases and J by 4 bases, with 12 bases left in between. Germline lookup yields CDR1 SGHNT and CDR2 YYREEE (reference sequence). The CDR3 consists of 14 residues. The CDR3 DNA reads as TGTGCCAGCAGCTTTCCCAGGGCTGGAGAGACCCAGTACTTC. It yields the protein CASSFPRAGETQYF. The entire variable domain, with the rest obtained from reference TRBV5-4 and TRBJ2-5, is as follows: ETGVTQSPTHLIKTRGQQVTLRCSSQSGHNTVSWYQQALGQGPQFIFQYYREEENGRGNFPPRFSGLQFPNYSSELNVNALELDDSALYLCASSFPRAGETQYFGPGTRLLVL.

Worth noting for this clone: Additional DNA sequences in this sample encode the identical CDR3. The V gene is TRBV9, the J gene TRBJ1-3; D unclear. Germline lookup yields CDR1 SGDLS and CDR2 YYNGEE. The V gene lost 0 bases and the J gene lost 0 bases, with 7 bases spanning the gap. This CDR3 contains 15 residues. The CDR3 DNA is TGTGCCAGCAGCGTAGTCGGCTCCTCTGGAAACACCATATATTTT. This translates into CASSVVGSSGNTIYF.

The chain uses TRBV10-1 and TRBJ2-7; 9 positions agree with TRBD1. CDR1 is WNHNN and CDR2 is SYGVQD in the germline V gene (reference sequence). The CDR3 is made up of 13 amino acids. J was trimmed by 5 bases and V by 5 bases; bases with no gene match: 4. CDR3 bases: TGCGCCAGCAGTTCCGGGACAGGGAACGAGCAGTACTTC. It yields the protein CASSSGTGNEQYF.

Note on this clone: A read error may produce the germline difference seen at one junction end. V is TRBV7-2 and J is TRBJ2-1; D gene unclear. This CDR3 contains 14 residues. Germline CDR1 reads SGHTA; CDR2 reads FQGNSA. CDR3 loop: CASTRAGSNNEQFF. Written as DNA, the CDR3 is TGTGCCAGCACCCGAGCAGGCTCCAACAATGAGCAGTTCTTC.

The chain uses TRBV28 and TRBJ2-7, with D perhaps matching TRBD1 (5 bases). The germline V and J ends were trimmed by 3 bases and 12 bases, with 18 bases remaining between them. The CDR3 totals 13 residues. In germline, CDR1 is MDHEN, CDR2 SYDVKM. The CDR3 here is CASSFRVISLSYF. The CDR3 nucleotides read TGTGCCAGCAGTTTCAGGGTAATCTCTTTATCGTACTTC.

The chain joins TRBV10-3 to TRBJ2-2; D gene unclear. Germline CDR1 and CDR2: ENHRY and SYGVKD. The CDR3 is made up of 15 amino acids. V dropped 0 bases and J dropped 2 bases, with 7 bases sitting between them. Here the CDR3 DNA reads TGTGCCATCAGTGAGTCCTTAGTAAACACCGGGGAGCTGTTTTTT. It codes for CAISESLVNTGELFF.

The chain uses TRBV19 and TRBJ2-5; D might be TRBD2 (6 bases). There are 13 residues in the CDR3. V dropped 5 bases and J dropped 7 bases, with 14 bases sitting between them. CDR1 LNHDA and CDR2 SQIVND come from the germline V gene (reference sequence). DNA of the CDR3: TGTGCCAGTAGTGCGCGGGACCACGCGACCCAGTACTTC. Translation: CASSARDHATQYF.

The rearrangement uses TRBV7-2 and TRBJ2-1, with 14 bases that match TRBD2. The CDR3 has 15 amino acids. The germline V gene has CDR1 SGHTA and CDR2 FQGNSA. Trimming at V came to 5 bases and at J to 8 bases, leaving 5 bases not matched to a gene. The CDR3 region is CASSRGLAGVDEQFF. CDR3 coding DNA: TGTGCCAGCAGCCGGGGACTAGCGGGAGTTGATGAGCAGTTCTTC. The whole variable domain, filled in from reference TRBV7-2 and TRBJ2-1, reads GAGVSQSPSNKVTEKGKDVELRCDPISGHTALYWYRQSLGQGLEFLIYFQGNSAPDKSGLPSDRFSAERTGGSVSTLTIQRTQQEDSAVYLCASSRGLAGVDEQFFGPGTRLTVL.

Of note for this clone: Different DNA sequences within this sample yield the same CDR3. The chain has TRBV9 and TRBJ2-1, with 12 nucleotides matching TRBD2. J lost 7 bases, V lost 3 bases, and 8 bases had no gene match. The CDR3 contains 16 residues. CDR1 is SGDLS and CDR2 is YYNGEE in the germline V gene. The CDR3 DNA reads as TGTGCCAGCAGCGCTCTAGCGGGAGGGCCAGGAAATGAGCAGTTCTTC. It translates to CASSALAGGPGNEQFF.

V is TRBV2 and J is TRBJ1-3; D perhaps matches TRBD1 (5 bases). CDR1 and CDR2 from the germline V gene are SNHLY and FYNNEI. This CDR3 spans 18 amino acids. V lost 9 bases and J 0 bases, leaving 24 bases between the germline ends. CDR3 nucleotides: TGTGCCAGGGAGGGGCCGACAGTCAATACTATCTCTGGAAACACCATATATTTT. It translates to CAREGPTVNTISGNTIYF.

The chain has TRBV7-2 and TRBJ2-1; 8 bases are a match to TRBD2. The CDR3 runs to 15 residues. V was clipped by 0 bases and J by 4 bases; unmatched bases: 2. Germline loops: CDR1 SGHTA, CDR2 FQGNSA. CDR3 in DNA: TGTGCCAGCAGCTTAGCACTAGCGGAGTACAATGAGCAGTTCTTC. Translated, it gives CASSLALAEYNEQFF. The full variable domain, with the rest looked up from reference TRBV7-2 and TRBJ2-1, is GAGVSQSPSNKVTEKGKDVELRCDPISGHTALYWYRQSLGQGLEFLIYFQGNSAPDKSGLPSDRFSAERTGGSVSTLTIQRTQQEDSAVYLCASSLALAEYNEQFFGPGTRLTVL.

The genes are TRBV7-6 and TRBJ2-1, with a tentative D call TRBD1 (6 bases). The germline V gene encodes CDR1 SGHVS and CDR2 FNYEAQ. The CDR3 runs to 15 residues. V shed 6 bases and J shed 4 bases, with 16 bases lying between them. The CDR3 DNA follows: TGTGCCAGCAGTTCCGGACAGCCCCAATACAATGAGCAGTTCTTC. It specifies CASSSGQPQYNEQFF.

This rearrangement joins TRBV6-6 to TRBJ2-1, with D uncertain. Germline assignment: CDR1 MNHNY and CDR2 SVGAGI (reference sequence). The ends were cut back, 5 bases at V and 0 bases at J, with 11 bases in the middle. There are 15 residues in the CDR3. CDR3 sequence: CASSPTMSSYNEQFF. The CDR3 nucleotides read TGTGCCAGCAGTCCCACTATGAGCTCCTACAATGAGCAGTTCTTC.

The CDR3 sequence is CASSPIRGMTNEKLFF. The DNA of the CDR3 is TGTGCCAGCTCACCAATTCGAGGGATGACTAATGAAAAACTGTTTTTT. The rearrangement joins TRBV18 to TRBJ1-4; D is unresolved. The V end was cut by 2 bases, the J end by 2 bases, with 12 bases between. Germline CDR1 reads KGHSH; CDR2 reads LQKENI. This CDR3 is built from 16 residues. The full variable domain, rest sourced from reference TRBV18 and TRBJ1-4, is NAGVMQNPRHLVRRRGQEARLRCSPMKGHSHVYWYRQLPEEGLKFMVYLQKENIIDESGMPKERFSAEFPKEGPSILRIQQVVRGDSAAYFCASSPIRGMTNEKLFFGSGTQLSVL.

The chain has TRBV28 and TRBJ1-5; D is ambiguous. Germline CDR1 and CDR2: MDHEN and SYDVKM. This CDR3 region has 16 residues. Trimming took off 7 bases at V and 2 bases at J, with 18 bases between the two ends. The CDR3 loop is CASTIWEGTGNQPQHF. CDR3 sequence (DNA): TGTGCCAGCACCATTTGGGAGGGTACGGGCAATCAGCCCCAGCATTTT. The entire variable domain, with the rest obtained from reference TRBV28 and TRBJ1-5, is as follows: DVKVTQSSRYLVKRTGEKVFLECVQDMDHENMFWYRQDPGLGLRLIYFSYDVKMKEKGDIPEGYSVSREKKERFSLILESASTNQTSMYLCASTIWEGTGNQPQHFGDGTRLSIL.

This chain connects TRBV19 to TRBJ2-1, with D maybe TRBD1 (6 bases). The CDR3 is 15 amino acids. Germline V CDR1 and CDR2: LNHDA, SQIVND (reference sequence). V lost 9 bases, J lost 4 bases, and 19 bases lay in between. DNA for the CDR3: TGTGCCAGCCGACCGGGACACCGGGCTTACAATGAGCAGTTCTTC. This encodes CASRPGHRAYNEQFF.

The V and J genes are TRBV13 and TRBJ2-7, with 13 positions matching TRBD2. Trimming removed 5 bases from V and 6 bases from J; junction bases left unmatched: 4. The CDR3 runs 14 residues. The germline CDR1 and CDR2 sequences are PRHDT and FYEKMQ (reference sequence). CDR3 sequence (DNA): TGTGCCAGCAGCCAACTAGCGGGAGGGAGCGAGCAGTACTTC. It is translated as CASSQLAGGSEQYF. The variable domain in full, with the rest retrieved from reference TRBV13 and TRBJ2-7, is AAGVIQSPRHLIKEKRETATLKCYPIPRHDTVYWYQQGPGQDPQFLISFYEKMQSDKGSIPDRFSAQQFSDYHSELNMSSLELGDSALYFCASSQLAGGSEQYFGPGTRLTVT.

The chain recombines TRBV5-6 with TRBJ1-1, with a weak D call TRBD1 (5 bases). V was trimmed by 4 bases and J by 0 bases, leaving 10 bases between them. Germline CDR1 SGHDT, CDR2 YYEEEE. The CDR3 loop spans 14 amino acids. In DNA form, the CDR3 reads TGTGCCAGCAGCGCCCAGGGACTGAACACTGAAGCTTTCTTT. It specifies CASSAQGLNTEAFF.

The chain employs TRBV4-2 and TRBJ1-4; D not resolved. This CDR3 spans 16 amino acids. CDR1 and CDR2 from the germline V gene are LGHNA and YNFKEQ. The ends were cut back, 2 bases at V and 5 bases at J, with 15 bases in the middle. The CDR3 region is CASSQQVKGGNEKLFF. CDR3 bases: TGTGCCAGCAGCCAACAGGTAAAGGGAGGAAATGAAAAACTGTTTTTT.

V is TRBV7-2 and J is TRBJ2-7; D is undetermined. CDR1 is SGHTA and CDR2 is FQGNSA in the germline V gene. The CDR3 is made up of 14 amino acids. V lost 3 bases and J 0 bases, leaving 9 bases between the germline ends. In DNA form, the CDR3 reads TGTGCCAGCAGCTTCGTGGAAAGCTCCTACGAGCAGTACTTC. This sequence encodes CASSFVESSYEQYF.